Presented here are 7 T cell receptor beta chains from one specimen sequenced in a study of patients and donors after allogeneic stem cell transplantation. TCRdb re-called the RT-PCR reads through MiXCR, storing one row per CDR3 protein. The sample includes approximately 200,000 distinct CDR3 sequences, roughly two fifths of them seen just once. Sample: blood, either unsorted or a sorted T cell fraction (not recorded which). All receptors derive from a human donor who was either an allogeneic HSCT recipient or a stem cell or donor lymphocyte infusion donor (not recorded which). It is not recorded whose cells these are; they may come from a transplant donor.

This chain links TRBV21-1 with TRBJ1-1. TRBV21-1 is reported as a pseudogene. CDR3 length equals 15 residues. The CDR3 nucleotides read TGTGCCAGCAGCAAAGGGCAGGCTATAGTAGCTGAAGCTTTCTTT. It specifies CASSKGQAIVAEAFF.

The chain has TRBV7-9 and TRBJ1-3, with TRBD1 as a possible D gene (5 bases). The CDR3 totals 15 residues. Between the trimmed V and J ends, which lost 3 bases and 0 bases, there was a span of 9 bases. The germline V gene encodes CDR1 SEHNR and CDR2 FQNEAQ (reference sequence). CDR3 protein: CASSFWGGSGNTIYF. In DNA, the CDR3 is TGTGCCAGCAGCTTTTGGGGGGGCTCTGGAAACACCATATATTTT.

This chain connects TRBV5-3 to TRBJ1-5; the match to TRBD1 covers 12 bases. TRBV5-3 is given ORF status, its function remaining uncertain. This CDR3 contains 20 residues. With 3 bases clipped from V and 0 bases from J, the junction kept 13 bases outside the gene matches. The CDR3 here is CARSSLPRDRGLHSNQPQHF. DNA for the CDR3: TGTGCCAGAAGCTCTCTCCCCCGGGACAGGGGGCTCCATAGCAATCAGCCCCAGCATTTT.

This chain uses TRBV18 with TRBJ1-1, with a weak D call TRBD1 (6 bases). Trimming left V 6 bases short and J 9 bases short, with 17 bases between. CDR1 is KGHSH, CDR2 LQKENI, per germline. The CDR3 has 13 residues. This CDR3 reads CASSEQGRAKAFF. In nucleotides, the CDR3 is TGTGCCAGCTCCGAGCAGGGGCGGGCCAAAGCTTTCTTT. Variable domain in full (rest from reference TRBV18 and TRBJ1-1): NAGVMQNPRHLVRRRGQEARLRCSPMKGHSHVYWYRQLPEEGLKFMVYLQKENIIDESGMPKERFSAEFPKEGPSILRIQQVVRGDSAAYFCASSEQGRAKAFFGQGTRLTVV.

This chain uses TRBV12-3 or TRBV12-4 with TRBJ2-1; 9 nucleotides align to TRBD1. V shed 6 bases, J shed 5 bases, and the junction held 5 bases outside the gene matches. This CDR3 is built from 14 residues. CDR3 protein: CASRPGQGDNEQFF. The CDR3 bases are TGTGCCAGCAGACCGGGACAGGGCGACAATGAGCAGTTCTTC.

In DNA form, the CDR3 reads TGTGCCAGCAGCGTAGTCCCTCAAGGGGAGGGAATTTGGTCACCCCTCCACTTT. Translated: CASSVVPQGEGIWSPLHF. V gene TRBV9 combines with J gene TRBJ1-6; perhaps TRBD1 as D (5 bases). The CDR3 extends over 18 amino acids. In germline, CDR1 is SGDLS, CDR2 YYNGEE. V was pared by 0 bases and J by 10 bases, with 23 bases between.

The V and J genes are TRBV5-1 and TRBJ1-1; 10 bases agree with TRBD1. CDR1 and CDR2 from the germline V gene are SGHRS and YFSETQ. CDR3 length: 16 amino acids. Unmatched junction bases numbered 9, after V lost 3 bases and J lost 4 bases. The CDR3 sequence: CASSSRQGARVTEAFF. The CDR3 DNA is TGCGCCAGCAGCTCCAGACAGGGGGCTCGAGTCACTGAAGCTTTCTTT.